This T cell receptor (beta chain) is from a study of blood T cell repertoires in COVID-19 (TCRdb year 2020). General notes on the study: Samples from collaborators originated in the United States, Italy and Spain and spanned both the acute and convalescent phases of COVID-19. The prospective study material was composed of cDNA or gDNA derived from T cells, B-cell-depleted T cells, or PBMCs. Subjects who had been exposed to COVID-19, were actively infected with it, or had recovered from it provided the deeply sampled blood TCRbeta repertoires that made up the dataset. A freely available public database, intended as a resource for researchers studying the immune response to SARS-CoV-2, is where the repertoires were released. The samples were drawn from two sources: the first 160 participants of the ongoing ImmuneRACE study, and 1,000 to 1,500 subjects contributed by 6 global collaborators. A de-identified subject ID, COVID-19 status, age in years and sex were almost always included in the sample metadata. Where HLA class I and class II types were available, the types were taken from metadata supplied by the sample provider, not from assay-based typing.

Results and caveats for the whole study, not just this receptor: The quantity of clinical and demographic metadata differed by source and by participant and was supplied without curation.

Participants in the prospective study were enrolled through a virtual design, were aged about 18 to 100 years, and lived in approximately 24 United States geographic areas. Cohort assignment in the prospective study relied on participant-reported clinical history from a screening survey and a study questionnaire. For ImmuneRACE Cohort 3, a participant was defined as recovered based on two consecutive negative NP/OP PCR tests, clearance by a healthcare professional, or resolution of symptoms. In the prospective study, mobile phlebotomists collected whole blood, serum and a nasopharyngeal or oropharyngeal swab from each participant. Prospective study participants could optionally give additional blood draws and questionnaires over an approximately two-month period. Before DNA extraction, blood samples from the prospective study were shipped at room temperature or frozen. For this clone: No cognate antigen has been identified for it. Base qualities are missing; no much larger clone stands one base away.

The immunoSEQ Assay, a bias-controlled multiplex PCR, was used to amplify TCRbeta CDR3 regions from genomic DNA. The paper's data handling went like this. The number of nucleated cells in each sample was estimated by amplification of reference gene primers within the assay. Sequence reads were collapsed and filtered to measure the absolute abundance of every unique TCRbeta CDR3 rearrangement. Productive Simpson clonality was computed per sample as the square root of Simpson's diversity index over productive rearrangements. TCRdb retrieved this table from immuneACCESS and kept in-frame rearrangements only. Not all clones are present; in checked studies, unresolved V genes account for under half, and no reason is known for the remainder. V, J and clone size derive from that table, while D and trimming were established from the DNA sequence. This sample gives some 300,000 clones in total; around 92% of them show up just once. About a tenth of the sample rests with the top ten.

The CDR3, cysteine through phenylalanine, is 14 amino acids long. CDR3 DNA is the only sequence kept; it has 42 bases, read in frame from the first base. V loses 0 bases of germline sequence and J loses 2 bases, and the interval between the two ends is 9 bases. CDR1 and CDR2 are read off the germline V gene as SGDLS and YYNGEE. The receptor was isolated from a woman younger than 45 who had recovered from COVID-19. Sequencing was performed on PBMCs or T cells enriched from blood (not recorded which). The chain is made from TRBV9 and TRBJ2-7; D gene: possibly TRBD2, on 6 matching bases. The nucleotides are TGTGCCAGCAGCGTAGACGGGAGCCCCTACGAGCAGTACTTC. The translation is CASSVDGSPYEQYF.